This entry concerns a single T cell receptor (beta chain). This clone occurred once. What this receptor recognizes is not known. Within one base of it there is no much larger clone, and no base qualities were kept. The data belong to a study of blood T cell repertoires in COVID-19 (dated by TCRdb to the early 2020s). Notes on the research overall: The collaborator samples originated in the United States, Italy and Spain and spanned the acute and convalescent phases of COVID-19. Samples were obtained from the ongoing ImmuneRACE study (first 160 participants) and from 1,254 subjects provided by 6 global collaborators. The dataset comprised deeply sampled blood TCRbeta repertoires from subjects exposed to, actively infected with, or recovered from COVID-19. The material from the prospective study consisted of cDNA or gDNA derived from T cells, B-cell-depleted T cells, or PBMCs. The repertoires were made available in a free public database intended to serve as a resource for research on the immune response to SARS-CoV-2. Where available, HLA class I and class II types were obtained from metadata supplied by the sample provider rather than from assay-based typing. Nearly every sample came with metadata listing a de-identified subject ID, COVID-19 status, age in years and sex. Overall results and qualifications from the work: The amount of clinical and demographic metadata varied by source and participant and was provided uncurated.

One collaborating source in Seattle enrolled patients during active infection and followed them longitudinally through the course of disease. The collaborating institutions used their own protocols to collect whole blood in K2EDTA tubes. For TCRbeta analysis, collaborators shipped samples in one of three forms: frozen whole blood, isolated PBMCs, or DNA extracted from either of those sample types. TCRbeta CDR3 regions were amplified from genomic DNA by means of the immunoSEQ Assay, a bias-controlled multiplex PCR. As for the authors' bioinformatics: The number of nucleated cells in each sample was estimated from the amplification of reference gene primers within the assay. To quantify the absolute abundance of each unique TCRbeta CDR3 rearrangement, sequence reads were collapsed and filtered. For each sample, productive Simpson clonality was calculated as the square root of Simpson's diversity index across productive rearrangements. What TCRdb holds here is the immuneACCESS table cut down to in-frame rearrangements. Part of the clones is not present; checked against another copy, under half of the missing clones reflect an unresolved V gene, and the others are unexplained. V and J calls and clone size are as listed in that table; D and trimming were resolved from the DNA. The table for this sample lists 55,000 to 75,000 clones; just under 75% of them were counted only once. Clones ranked in the top ten supply around 4.8% of the sample.

As encoded in the germline V gene, CDR1 is SGHRS while CDR2 is YFSETQ. V lost 2 bases and J lost 0 bases; the stretch between them is 11 bases long. The CDR3 contains 16 residues, cysteine and phenylalanine counted. Kept here is only the CDR3 DNA, which spans 48 bases and is read in frame from base 1. Sample: peripheral blood. The clonotype comes from a woman in her 70s with COVID-19, enrolled during active disease. The rearrangement joined TRBV5-1 to TRBJ1-4; no D gene call is confident. The sequenced DNA is TGCGCCAGCAGCTTACGGGGAATTGCAACTAATGAAAAACTGTTTTTT. Its product reads: CASSLRGIATNEKLFF.